This entry concerns a single TCR beta chain. As yet, its antigen is unknown. These data belong to a study of naive and memory T cell subsets. Study observations and caveats: TCR counts from RNA may reflect activation-linked expression changes. No ground truth validated the naive and memory repertoire findings.

An equimolar mix of two oligonucleotides served as the beta constant-region primer for TRBC1 and TRBC2. TCRdb re-called the UMI-ligation and nested PCR reads through MiXCR, storing one row per CDR3 protein. The data show tens of thousands of distinct CDR3 sequences, about 10% seen once. Sequential positive selection took CD4 T cells first, then CD8 T cells. Specimen: effector memory CD4+ T cells from blood. Regarding subset: effector memory, CD45RA- CD27-. This TCR came from a human donor in good health.

The CDR3 DNA reads TGTGCCAGCAGCTTAGCGGGAGACGTGGATACGCAGTATTTT. It yields the protein CASSLAGDVDTQYF. The chain links TRBV7-2 to TRBJ2-3; maybe TRBD2 (5 bases). The CDR3 has 14 amino acids. V lost 0 bases to trimming and J lost 6 bases, with 10 bases between them. Germline-derived CDR1 and CDR2 are SGHTA and FQGNSA.